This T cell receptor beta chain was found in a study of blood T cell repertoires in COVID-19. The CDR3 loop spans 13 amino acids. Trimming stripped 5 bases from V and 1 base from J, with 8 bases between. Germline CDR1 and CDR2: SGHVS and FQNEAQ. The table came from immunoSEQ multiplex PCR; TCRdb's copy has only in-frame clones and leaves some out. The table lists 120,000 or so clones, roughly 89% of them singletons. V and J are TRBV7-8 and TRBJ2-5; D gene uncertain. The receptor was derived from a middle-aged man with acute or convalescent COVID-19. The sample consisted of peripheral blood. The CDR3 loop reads CASSPRSQETQYF. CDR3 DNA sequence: TGTGCCAGCAGCCCCCGGTCCCAAGAGACCCAGTACTTC.